This T cell receptor (beta chain) was identified during a study of human T cells and chemical hapten exposure. J was trimmed by 8 bases and V by 0 bases; bases with no gene match: 10. The CDR3 is made up of 16 amino acids. Germline CDR1 SEHNR, CDR2 FQNEAQ (reference sequence). Time point denoted: pre-sensitization, week 0. Treatment denoted: therapeutic diphenylcyclopropenone sensitization with weekly scalp DPC. There are a few counts of this clonotype. The library gave individual cDNA molecules unique molecular identifiers. Source study methods: There were a median of around 100,000 TCRs per sample, with a range from about 23,224 to 690,600. One entry per CDR3 protein, called by TCRdb with MiXCR from the RACE reads. It is TCRdb's table, rather than the study itself, that gives the V and J calls and clone size. The sample has 380,000 or so distinct CDR3 sequences, 4.5% to 5.5% seen once.

The chain links TRBV7-9 to TRBJ1-2; TRBD1 matches 9 bases. The sequences come from whole blood, collected in connection with sensitization to the hapten diphenylcyclopropenone (DPC). The receptor was derived from a woman under 30 with alopecia areata. Some clones in this sample may be carry-over from other donors' samples. CDR3 sequence (DNA): TGTGCCAGCAGCTTAGCCATCCAGGGGACAGGGCAAGGCTACACCTTC. Translation gives CASSLAIQGTGQGYTF.